These 28 T cell receptor beta chains share one sample of origin, sequenced in a study of response to subunit inactivated influenza vaccine. TCRdb fed the RT-PCR reads into MiXCR, producing one record per CDR3 protein. The data show around 750,000 distinct CDR3 sequences, 21% seen once. The sample consisted of PBMCs from blood, taken approximately 5 days after vaccination. The receptors here all came from a man aged 45 to 65 who received an inactivated influenza vaccine.

The CDR3 region is CASSQVPVRQPQHF. In DNA, the CDR3 is TGTGCCAGCAGCCAAGTACCGGTGCGGCAGCCCCAGCATTTT. This rearrangement joins TRBV3-1 to TRBJ1-5; D is ambiguous. The CDR3 length is 14 residues. CDR1 is LGHDT, CDR2 YNNKEL, per germline (reference sequence). The germline V and J ends were trimmed by 1 base and 7 bases, with 11 bases remaining between them.

This rearrangement joins TRBV20-1 to TRBJ1-6; possible D gene TRBD1, 6 bases. Between the trimmed V and J ends, which lost 5 bases and 7 bases, there was a span of 12 bases. Germline values: CDR1 DFQATT, CDR2 SNEGSKA (reference sequence). There are 13 residues in the CDR3. The CDR3 DNA reads TGCAGTGCTCGGACAGCAGTGAATTCACCCCTCCACTTT. As protein: CSARTAVNSPLHF.

The chain links TRBV20-1 to TRBJ2-7, with 11 bases fitting TRBD2. Trimming cost V 2 bases and J 3 bases; bases outside gene matches: 12. Germline V gene sequence: CDR1 DFQATT, CDR2 SNEGSKA (reference sequence). This CDR3 has 17 amino acids. CDR3 nucleotide sequence: TGCAGTGCTAGAAATCAGGCGCCTACTAGCGGGGGCTACGAGCAGTACTTC. It is translated as CSARNQAPTSGGYEQYF.

The sample holds many counts of this clonotype. The chain recombines TRBV28 with TRBJ2-7; 11 nucleotides agree with TRBD2. Germline V gene lookup returns CDR1 MDHEN and CDR2 SYDVKM. CDR3 length: 15 residues. V lost 5 bases to trimming and J lost 2 bases; unmatched junction nucleotides: 5. This chain's CDR3 is CASSPLSGRAYEQYF. The CDR3 DNA sequence: TGTGCCAGCAGTCCCCTTAGCGGGAGGGCCTACGAGCAGTACTTC. The whole variable domain, remainder taken from reference TRBV28 and TRBJ2-7, is DVKVTQSSRYLVKRTGEKVFLECVQDMDHENMFWYRQDPGLGLRLIYFSYDVKMKEKGDIPEGYSVSREKKERFSLILESASTNQTSMYLCASSPLSGRAYEQYFGPGTRLTVT.

The chain recombines TRBV6-1 with TRBJ2-7, with no clear D. V lost 6 bases and J 0 bases, leaving 21 bases between the germline ends. This CDR3 spans 17 amino acids. Germline V gene sequence: CDR1 MNHNS, CDR2 SASEGT. CDR3 region: CASRRTPRAWSSYEQYF. The CDR3 DNA reads TGTGCCAGCAGACGCACCCCTAGAGCGTGGAGCTCCTACGAGCAGTACTTC.

This clonotype was seen at least ten times. This chain connects TRBV11-3 to TRBJ2-1, with 9 bases matching TRBD1. V shed 5 bases and J 2 bases; nucleotides not matched to a gene: 1. The germline V gene encodes CDR1 SGHNT and CDR2 YENEEA. The CDR3 is made up of 14 amino acids. In nucleotides, the CDR3 is TGTGCCAGCAGCAGGGACAGGGCCTACAATGAGCAGTTCTTC. Protein sequence: CASSRDRAYNEQFF.

This clonotype was seen at least ten times. The V and J genes are TRBV18 and TRBJ2-2; 7 bases match TRBD1. After removal of 3 bases from V and 1 base from J, the junction contained 5 bases not matched to a gene. This CDR3 region has 16 residues. Looked up from germline, CDR1 is KGHSH and CDR2 is LQKENI. The CDR3 region is CASSPTRTGNTGELFF. The CDR3 DNA follows: TGTGCCAGCTCACCTACCCGGACAGGGAACACCGGGGAGCTGTTTTTT.

The CDR3 DNA reads as TGCAGTGCTAGAGCGCCAGGGGCCTTCCACGAGCAGTACTTC. Its translation is CSARAPGAFHEQYF. The chain is built from TRBV20-1 and TRBJ2-7, with a weak D call TRBD1 (6 bases). Germline loops: CDR1 DFQATT, CDR2 SNEGSKA (reference sequence). The length of the CDR3 is 14 residues. V shed 1 base and J shed 5 bases, with 15 bases lying between them.

This clonotype was observed a handful of times. This rearrangement joins TRBV3-1 to TRBJ1-6; TRBD1 agrees at 7 bases. CDR1 is LGHDT and CDR2 is YNNKEL in the germline V gene (reference sequence). The CDR3 loop spans 15 amino acids. J was trimmed by 9 bases and V by 4 bases; bases with no gene match: 9. The CDR3 loop is CASSLATGQGSPLHF. In nucleotides, the CDR3 is TGTGCCAGCAGCCTCGCGACAGGGCAAGGTTCACCCCTCCACTTT.

The genes are TRBV6-2 or TRBV6-3 and TRBJ2-7; the D gene could be TRBD1 or TRBD2 (6 bases each). Per the germline V gene, CDR1 is MNHEY and CDR2 is SVGEGT. Trimming took 4 bases from V and 4 from J, leaving 14 bases between them. The CDR3 runs 14 residues. CDR3 region: CASSFRGLIYEQYF. The CDR3 nucleotides are TGTGCCAGCAGTTTCAGGGGACTGATTTACGAGCAGTACTTC.

This clonotype came up a few times. The CDR3 DNA follows: TGTGCCAGCAGCGCCCCTATGAGAGGGATGGACACTGAAGCTTTCTTT. Its protein is CASSAPMRGMDTEAFF. The J gene is TRBJ1-1, the V gene TRBV9, with no clear D. V lost 3 bases and J 3 bases, leaving 18 bases between the germline ends. The CDR3 runs 16 residues. Germline V lookup: CDR1 SGDLS, CDR2 YYNGEE.

This clonotype showed up just a few times. The chain has TRBV20-1 and TRBJ2-7, with D tentatively TRBD1 (6 bases). Germline V gene lookup returns CDR1 DFQATT and CDR2 SNEGSKA (reference sequence). V was cut by 4 bases and J by 2 bases, with 12 bases left in between. CDR3 size: 13 residues. CDR3 in DNA: TGCAGTGCTAAAGGGGACAATACCTACGAGCAGTACTTC. It yields the protein CSAKGDNTYEQYF.

This clonotype turned up a few times. The CDR3 DNA is TGTGCCAGCAGCTTAGAGGGGCAGGAGAATAGCAATCAGCCCCAGCATTTT. As protein: CASSLEGQENSNQPQHF. The V and J genes are TRBV7-9 and TRBJ1-5; TRBD1 might be the D (5 bases). This CDR3 region has 17 residues. Trimming took off 1 base at V and 0 bases at J, with 13 bases between the two ends. CDR1 is SEHNR, CDR2 FQNEAQ, per germline (reference sequence).

V is TRBV6-1 and J is TRBJ2-5; D gene uncertain. This CDR3 has 13 amino acids. Trimming pared 8 bases from V and 2 bases from J, leaving 12 bases between. Germline CDR1 is MNHNS and CDR2 is SASEGT. The CDR3 nucleotides are TGTGCCAGCGGGTTCGCGACACAAGAGACCCAGTACTTC. Protein sequence: CASGFATQETQYF.

This clonotype was counted a few times. CDR3 bases: TGTGCCAGCAAGGTATTGGCATCCTCCTACAATGAGCAGTTCTTC. As protein: CASKVLASSYNEQFF. This sequence joins TRBV2 and TRBJ2-1; the D is unclear. The CDR3 totals 15 residues. CDR1 is SNHLY and CDR2 is FYNNEI in the germline V gene. The V end was cut by 7 bases, the J end by 0 bases, with 13 bases between.

This clonotype was seen at least ten times. V gene TRBV12-3 or TRBV12-4 combines with J gene TRBJ2-7, with D tentatively TRBD1 (6 bases). V was clipped by 5 bases and J by 2 bases, with 13 bases between them. This CDR3 is built from 14 residues. The CDR3 DNA reads TGTGCCAGCAGTCCCCGGGACATTACCTACGAGCAGTACTTC. Its protein product is CASSPRDITYEQYF.

This rearrangement joins TRBV28 to TRBJ1-6, with D unresolved. From germline, CDR1 is MDHEN and CDR2 SYDVKM. V was pared by 8 bases and J by 0 bases, with 11 bases between. This CDR3 region has 15 residues. The CDR3 coding sequence is TGTGCCAGCCGTGGGCTGAGCTCCTATAATTCACCCCTCCACTTT. Encoded protein: CASRGLSSYNSPLHF.

The V call is TRBV12-3 or TRBV12-4, the J call TRBJ2-5; TRBD1 or TRBD2 may be the D gene (6 bases each). The CDR3 loop spans 15 amino acids. V was cut by 7 bases and J by 7 bases, with 22 bases left in between. This chain's CDR3 is CASNQGGTFSGTQYF. CDR3 sequence (DNA): TGTGCCAGCAACCAAGGGGGGACCTTTTCTGGGACCCAGTACTTC.

The sample holds a few counts of this clonotype. V and J are TRBV25-1 and TRBJ1-5; a weak D match, TRBD1 (5 bases). Per the germline V gene, CDR1 is MGHDK and CDR2 is SYGVNS. V was pared by 1 base and J by 3 bases, with 7 bases between. This CDR3 has 14 amino acids. The CDR3 loop reads CASSEWGNNQPQHF. As DNA, the CDR3 is TGTGCCAGCAGTGAATGGGGGAACAATCAGCCCCAGCATTTT.

The table lists this clonotype with a few counts. The V call is TRBV4-2, the J call TRBJ1-2; possibly TRBD1 for D (5 bases). Trimming took off 0 bases at V and 2 bases at J, with 7 bases between the two ends. The V gene's germline CDR1 is LGHNA and CDR2 YNFKEQ. CDR3 length: 14 residues. This chain's CDR3 is CASSQDAGNYGYTF. Here the CDR3 DNA reads TGTGCCAGCAGCCAAGATGCAGGGAACTATGGCTACACCTTC.

The rearrangement joins TRBV27 to TRBJ2-3; 14 bases match TRBD2. V lost 7 bases, J lost 5 bases, and 5 bases stayed unmatched. The germline CDR1 and CDR2 sequences are MNHEY and SMNVEV (reference sequence). The length of the CDR3 is 15 residues. As DNA, the CDR3 is TGTGCCAGCATAAGGACTAGCGGGGGGAGAGATACGCAGTATTTT. Its translation: CASIRTSGGRDTQYF.

This chain uses TRBV28 with TRBJ2-3; the match to TRBD2 covers 8 bases. The CDR3 contains 15 residues. The junction had 7 bases not matched to a gene; V was cut back by 4 bases and J by 4 bases. Germline V gene lookup returns CDR1 MDHEN and CDR2 SYDVKM. CDR3 bases: TGTGCCAGCAGTTATAGCGGGACTGGACCAGATACGCAGTATTTT. Translating gives CASSYSGTGPDTQYF. The full variable domain, with the rest looked up from reference TRBV28 and TRBJ2-3, is DVKVTQSSRYLVKRTGEKVFLECVQDMDHENMFWYRQDPGLGLRLIYFSYDVKMKEKGDIPEGYSVSREKKERFSLILESASTNQTSMYLCASSYSGTGPDTQYFGPGTRLTVL.

This clonotype occurred a few times. The gene calls are TRBV15 and TRBJ1-1, with D tentatively TRBD1 (6 bases). V lost 3 bases and J 1 base, leaving 9 bases between the germline ends. The CDR3 is made up of 14 amino acids. CDR1 and CDR2 from the germline V gene are LNHNV and YYDKDF (reference sequence). CDR3 DNA: TGTGCCACCAGCAGGGGACAACCGAACACTGAAGCTTTCTTT. Protein product: CATSRGQPNTEAFF.

This clonotype was seen only a few times. This chain's CDR3 is CASKGALGTDTQYF. The CDR3 DNA follows: TGTGCCAGCAAGGGGGCGCTGGGTACAGATACGCAGTATTTT. This chain joins TRBV6-1 and TRBJ2-3, with 7 bases matching TRBD1. V was clipped by 7 bases and J by 3 bases; unmatched bases: 7. Germline CDR1 is MNHNS and CDR2 is SASEGT. CDR3 length: 14 amino acids.

The V gene is TRBV11-2, the J gene TRBJ1-1; the D is unclear. Germline V gene sequence: CDR1 SGHAT, CDR2 FQNNGV. There are 17 residues in the CDR3. V dropped 2 bases and J dropped 0 bases, with 16 bases sitting between them. Here the CDR3 DNA reads TGTGCCAGCAGCTTACTGAACCTTCGGTTCATGAACACTGAAGCTTTCTTT. Its protein is CASSLLNLRFMNTEAFF.

This chain links TRBV9 with TRBJ2-7; D unclear. CDR1 and CDR2 from the germline V gene are SGDLS and YYNGEE. V lost 0 bases and J lost 2, with 12 bases in between. The CDR3 extends over 15 amino acids. In DNA, the CDR3 is TGTGCCAGCAGCGTAGATGGTTCAGGACCCTACGAGCAGTACTTC. This sequence encodes CASSVDGSGPYEQYF.

The chain joins TRBV20-1 to TRBJ2-7; D unresolved. CDR3 length: 13 amino acids. V was cut by 3 bases and J by 2 bases, with 11 bases left in between. From germline, CDR1 is DFQATT and CDR2 SNEGSKA (reference sequence). CDR3 residues: CSASNSIAYEQYF. The CDR3 DNA follows: TGCAGTGCTAGTAATAGCATCGCCTACGAGCAGTACTTC.

This clonotype was seen a few times. The chain is built from TRBV10-3 and TRBJ2-1; the D gene is possibly TRBD2 (5 bases). The CDR3 is 12 residues long. Germline V CDR1 and CDR2: ENHRY, SYGVKD. V lost 7 bases and J lost 9, with 13 bases in between. CDR3 residues: CAITMDFTEQFF. The CDR3, as DNA: TGTGCCATCACAATGGACTTTACTGAGCAGTTCTTC.